This record looks at one T cell receptor (beta chain) sequence and its context. The CDR3 is made up of 13 amino acids. Trimming took 4 bases from V and 2 from J, leaving 9 bases between them. Germline V gene sequence: CDR1 GTSNPN, CDR2 SVGIG (reference sequence). This sample was included in a study of blood T cell repertoires in COVID-19. Per the study methods: Estimated nucleated cell counts came from reference gene primer amplification. The assay was immunoSEQ multiplex PCR, and TCRdb's table has in-frame clones only and misses some. D and trimming were read from the DNA, whereas the V and J calls and clone size are those reported in that table. Among 35,000 to 50,000 clones listed, over 70% were seen once.

This chain joins TRBV30 and TRBJ1-5; D uncertain. The origin of this receptor is a woman in her thirties or forties with acute or convalescent COVID-19. Material: peripheral blood. CDR3 amino acids: CAWNLRGNQPQHF. DNA for the CDR3: TGTGCCTGGAATTTGAGGGGCAATCAGCCCCAGCATTTT.